This T cell receptor beta chain was sequenced during a study of STAT3 mutations in large granular lymphocyte leukemia. As for the study in general: Roughly half the longitudinally sequenced T-LGLL patients had canonical STAT3 mutations. Immunosuppressive therapy was given to more than half of T-LGLL patients. Study results and limitations: In about 30% of the 18 patients, new TCR clonotypes emerged after therapy. Every T-LGLL patient had at least one immunodominant TCRbeta clonotype. In some patients, a small highly pathogenic clone possibly went undetected.

Germline values: CDR1 SGHRS, CDR2 YFSETQ. Losses at the gene ends were 4 bases for V and 6 bases for J; bases not matched to a gene: 8. This CDR3 region has 14 residues. Libraries were prepared by immunoSEQ multiplex PCR; TCRdb keeps only in-frame clonotypes and omits some of them. The sample lists 2,500 to 3,500 clones; about 70% were seen once. A note on this clone: No antigen is known for it.

The chain uses TRBV5-1 and TRBJ2-7, with 9 bases aligning to TRBD1. The sample was peripheral blood mononuclear cells. This TCR was recovered from a woman aged 40 to 50 with T-cell large granular lymphocyte leukemia. Some clones in this sample may be carry-over from other donors' samples. The CDR3 nucleotides read TGCGCCAGCAGCACGGGACAGGGAGCCCTCGAGCAGTACTTC. It is translated as CASSTGQGALEQYF.